Shown below are 3 T cell receptor beta chains from a single sample sequenced in a study of shared clonotypes between healthy human individuals. The method was immunoSEQ multiplex PCR; TCRdb's version includes in-frame clones alone and lacks a portion of them. The sample shows about 490,000 clones, 76% of them seen only once. The sample taken for sequencing was PBMCs. The source is a woman in her thirties or forties in good health. Some clones in this sample may be carry-over from other donors' samples.

This chain links TRBV18 with TRBJ2-7, with D perhaps TRBD2 (6 bases). V lost 5 bases, J lost 1 base, and 15 bases lay in between. This CDR3 has 15 amino acids. Germline CDR1 is KGHSH and CDR2 is LQKENI. CDR3 sequence: CASSSRTGVSYEQYF. The DNA of the CDR3 is TGTGCCAGCTCAAGCCGGACGGGGGTATCCTACGAGCAGTACTTC.

The rearrangement uses TRBV29-1 and TRBJ2-1, with 8 positions matching TRBD2. Trimming at V came to 7 bases and at J to 0 bases, leaving 17 bases not matched to a gene. The V gene's germline CDR1 is SQVTM and CDR2 ANQGSEA. This CDR3 has 18 residues. The CDR3 region has the DNA TGCAGCGCCCGTGATATGTCGGGAGGGCTTCACTCCTACAATGAGCAGTTCTTC. Protein product: CSARDMSGGLHSYNEQFF.

This chain links TRBV11-2 with TRBJ2-7; weak D call: TRBD1 (6 bases). The CDR3 runs 16 residues. Germline-derived CDR1 and CDR2 are SGHAT and FQNNGV. Trimming pared 5 bases from V and 4 bases from J, leaving 21 bases between. The CDR3 DNA follows: TGTGCCAGCAGCCCCCAAAGTGCCTCCAGGGGTTACGAGCAGTACTTC. Its translation: CASSPQSASRGYEQYF.